This TCR beta chain was recovered during a study of T-cell reconstitution after alpha-beta-depleted transplantation in children. Findings and caveats of the study: From newly produced T cells came most of the T-cell counts and diversity one year after transplant. Reportedly, only several hundred clones from non-depleted graft cells drove alpha-beta T-cell counts at about two months. Surviving recipient T cells and intrathymic progenitors accounted for some patients' high TCRbeta diversity at day 60.

As it was prepared, the TCRbeta library received unique molecular identifiers. TCRdb re-called the PCR reads through MiXCR, storing one row per CDR3 protein. The sample has 250,000 or so distinct CDR3 sequences; roughly 7.7% are singletons. Germline-derived CDR1 and CDR2 are MNHEY and SVGAGI. The CDR3 length is 16 residues. With regard to this clonotype: Its specificity is unknown. This may arise from a read error, as a much more abundant clone is one base away.

The chain uses TRBV6-5 and TRBJ1-1; D gene uncertain. The sequence was obtained from a male patient between 5 and 17 years old who had a stem cell transplant for acute lymphoblastic leukemia, so the T cells may come from the graft donor. The input for sequencing was PBMCs, mostly from graft donor cells, taken 180 days after TCRalphabeta/CD19-depleted stem cell transplant. CDR3 nucleotides: TGTGCCAGCAGTTACCGTTACAGTCCGTCAAACACTGGAGCTTTCTTT. Protein: CASSYRYSPSNTGAFF.